Presented here are 23 T cell receptor beta chains from one specimen sequenced in a study of post-analysis software for immune sequencing data. General study results and limits: Controls showed lower frequencies than patients for roughly 5 TRBV segments, and TRBV5-6, TRBV5-1 and TRBV20-1 were among these.

These TCRs are of unknown antigen specificity. cDNA libraries for TCR beta contained unique molecular identifiers. A single record per CDR3 protein comes from TCRdb applying MiXCR to the PCR reads. There are about 760,000 distinct CDR3 sequences in the sample; 25% to 30% occur only once, and 0.56% lies in the top ten. The material sequenced was blood. All receptors come from a girl between 10 and 17 years old with multiple sclerosis.

V and J are TRBV5-1 and TRBJ2-3; D is possibly TRBD2 (5 bases). V was pared by 2 bases and J by 6 bases, with 13 bases between. CDR3 length equals 14 residues. CDR1 and CDR2 from the germline V gene are SGHRS and YFSETQ. The CDR3 DNA follows: TGCGCCAGCAGCTTCGAGGGAAATGGGGATACGCAGTATTTT. Amino acid sequence: CASSFEGNGDTQYF.

This clonotype has more than one count but fewer than ten. The CDR3 DNA reads as TGCGCCAGCAGCTTGGACAGGGTTCACTACGAGCAGTACTTC. It yields the protein CASSLDRVHYEQYF. V is TRBV5-1 and J is TRBJ2-7; a weak D match, TRBD1 (6 bases). This CDR3 is 14 amino acids long. Trimming left V 0 bases short and J 3 bases short, with 10 bases between. Germline V CDR1 and CDR2: SGHRS, YFSETQ. Looking up the rest from reference TRBV5-1 and TRBJ2-7 gives the full variable domain: KAGVTQTPRYLIKTRGQQVTLSCSPISGHRSVSWYQQTPGQGLQFLFEYFSETQRNKGNFPGRFSGRQFSNSRSEMNVSTLELGDSALYLCASSLDRVHYEQYFGPGTRLTVT.

This chain connects TRBV11-2 to TRBJ2-1; 8 bases match TRBD2. Trimming removed 0 bases from V and 13 bases from J; junction bases left unmatched: 11. The CDR3 has 15 amino acids. Germline CDR1 SGHAT, CDR2 FQNNGV. CDR3 amino acids: CASSLEYGREETQFF. CDR3 nucleotides: TGTGCCAGCAGCTTAGAATACGGGAGGGAGGAGACCCAGTTCTTC.

This clonotype showed up many times. The CDR3: CSALPSGNYEQYF. The DNA of the CDR3 is TGCAGTGCTCTGCCTAGCGGAAACTACGAGCAGTACTTC. The chain joins TRBV20-1 to TRBJ2-7, with 7 bases fitting TRBD2. CDR1 and CDR2 (germline): DFQATT, SNEGSKA (reference sequence). The V segment lost 5 bases and the J segment 3 bases; nucleotides outside the gene matches: 7. CDR3 length: 13 amino acids.

The CDR3: CASSRKPGAETQYF. In DNA form, the CDR3 reads TGTGCCAGCAGCCGGAAGCCAGGGGCGGAGACCCAGTACTTC. The rearrangement links TRBV3-1 to TRBJ2-5; D is perhaps TRBD1 (6 bases). There are 14 residues in the CDR3. Germline assignment: CDR1 LGHDT and CDR2 YNNKEL (reference sequence). With 4 bases removed from V and 5 bases from J, the gap between germline ends came to 14 bases.

The table lists this clonotype with a few counts. This chain uses TRBV5-1 with TRBJ1-1, with unresolved D. The CDR3 covers 14 residues. Germline CDR1 is SGHRS and CDR2 is YFSETQ. The V end was cut by 1 base, the J end by 1 base, with 8 bases between. The DNA for the CDR3 is TGCGCCAGCAGCTTGCGTTATAGGAACACTGAAGCTTTCTTT. Protein product: CASSLRYRNTEAFF.

V gene TRBV12-3 or TRBV12-4 combines with J gene TRBJ2-2; 7 nucleotides align to TRBD2. CDR3 size: 20 residues. Trimming took 5 bases from V and 3 from J; bases not matched to a gene: 21. CDR3: CASSPSPLAEPLDYTGELFF. CDR3 sequence (DNA): TGTGCCAGCAGTCCCAGCCCCCTAGCGGAACCCCTCGATTACACCGGGGAGCTGTTTTTT.

This chain joins TRBV20-1 and TRBJ2-1, with 10 positions matching TRBD2. CDR1 and CDR2 from the germline V gene are DFQATT and SNEGSKA (reference sequence). The CDR3 runs to 16 residues. The V gene end was trimmed by 4 bases and the J gene end by 2 bases; junction bases not matched to a gene: 8. The CDR3 nucleotides are TGCAGTGCTATTAGCGGGAGGCTTCAGGCCTACAATGAGCAGTTCTTC. Translated, it gives CSAISGRLQAYNEQFF.

A word on this clonotype: Without the conserved terminal phenylalanine or tryptophan, this CDR3 likely stems from a read error. The chain recombines TRBV7-2 with TRBJ2-4, with D perhaps given as TRBD1 or TRBD2 (5 bases each). The V end was cut by 5 bases, the J end by 8 bases, with 16 bases between. In germline, CDR1 is SGHTA, CDR2 FQGNSA. There are 14 residues in the CDR3. The DNA for the CDR3 is TGTGCCAGCAGCCCCGGGACCAATGGATACATTCAGTACTGC. It specifies CASSPGTNGYIQYC.

V usage is TRBV4-2 and J usage is TRBJ2-1, with D perhaps TRBD1 or TRBD2 (5 bases each). Germline CDR1 is LGHNA and CDR2 is YNFKEQ. V shed 1 base and J shed 13 bases, with 20 bases lying between them. The CDR3 sequence is 15 residues long. The CDR3 is CASSQAGSSQETQFF. The CDR3 DNA sequence: TGTGCCAGCAGCCAAGCAGGGTCTAGCCAAGAGACCCAGTTCTTC.

Only a few counts were recorded for this clonotype. This chain connects TRBV20-1 to TRBJ2-7; possible D gene TRBD1, 6 bases. The last part of the DNA fits TRBJ2-5 better; the J call may be wrong. This CDR3 region has 15 residues. CDR1 is DFQATT, CDR2 SNEGSKA, per germline (reference sequence). DNA of the CDR3: TGCAGTGCTAGAGCCAACAGGGTCGGAAGGGAGACCCAGTACTTC. This codes for CSARANRVGRETQYF.

This clonotype appeared a few times. The chain has TRBV12-3 or TRBV12-4 and TRBJ1-2, with D possibly TRBD1 on 5 matching bases. The CDR3 totals 14 residues. The V gene lost 3 bases and the J gene lost 8 bases, with 16 bases spanning the gap. CDR3 loop: CASSFDPRVGGYTF. The CDR3 nucleotides read TGTGCCAGCAGTTTTGATCCCAGGGTAGGCGGCTACACCTTC.

There are a few counts of this clonotype. This chain joins TRBV20-1 and TRBJ2-3; D is possibly TRBD1 (6 bases). The CDR3 covers 14 residues. V dropped 6 bases and J dropped 2 bases, with 15 bases sitting between them. The germline CDR1 and CDR2 sequences are DFQATT and SNEGSKA (reference sequence). In nucleotides, the CDR3 is TGCAGTGCCCTAAGGGGGACCAACACAGATACGCAGTATTTT. The encoded protein is CSALRGTNTDTQYF.

The gene calls are TRBV4-1 and TRBJ2-1, with TRBD2 as a possible D gene (5 bases). The J call may be faulty, since TRBJ2-7 better matches the DNA end. Germline V gene sequence: CDR1 MGHRA, CDR2 YSYEKL. The length of the CDR3 is 15 residues. In DNA, the CDR3 is TGCGCCAGCAGCCAAGGTGGGAGCTCCTACAATGAGCAGTACTTC. It encodes CASSQGGSSYNEQYF.

This clonotype was found a few times. The chain has TRBV29-1 and TRBJ2-3; TRBD2 matches at 7 bases. This CDR3 comprises 14 residues. The J segment lost 0 bases and the V segment lost 1 base, leaving 1 base of the junction unmatched. CDR1 and CDR2 from the germline V gene are SQVTM and ANQGSEA. CDR3 in amino acids: CSVEVGGSTDTQYF. The CDR3 nucleotides are TGCAGCGTTGAAGTGGGGGGGAGCACAGATACGCAGTATTTT.

This clonotype was seen a few times. J is TRBJ2-1 and V is TRBV7-8; D is ambiguous. The germline V and J ends were trimmed by 1 base and 7 bases, with 11 bases remaining between them. Per germline, CDR1 SGHVS and CDR2 FQNEAQ. The CDR3 extends over 14 amino acids. The CDR3 DNA sequence: TGTGCCAGCAGCTTAGAACCCCGCGCGAATGAGCAGTTCTTC. Its translation is CASSLEPRANEQFF. The variable domain in full, completed from reference TRBV7-8 and TRBJ2-1, reads GAGVSQSPRYKVAKRGQDVALRCDPISGHVSLFWYQQALGQGPEFLTYFQNEAQLDKSGLPSDRFFAERPEGSVSTLKIQRTQQEDSAVYLCASSLEPRANEQFFGPGTRLTVL.

This clonotype was counted a single time. V is TRBV2 and J is TRBJ1-1; 8 nucleotides match TRBD1. CDR3 size: 16 residues. V was pared by 5 bases and J by 1 base, with 9 bases of the junction left unmatched. The germline V gene has CDR1 SNHLY and CDR2 FYNNEI. The CDR3 DNA reads as TGTGCCAGCAGTTGGACAGGGCTTCAAGGGAACACTGAAGCTTTCTTT. It encodes CASSWTGLQGNTEAFF.

This clonotype was detected only a few times. Sequence at one end of the junction differs from germline and may be a read error. The chain combines TRBV6-5 with TRBJ2-3, with D hard to call. The CDR3 consists of 13 residues. Germline V gene lookup returns CDR1 MNHEY and CDR2 SVGAGI. The CDR3 here is CAGSPTSTDTQYF. The CDR3 coding sequence is TGTGCCGGCAGCCCGACTAGCACAGATACGCAGTATTTT.

This rearrangement joins TRBV6-1 to TRBJ1-6; the match to TRBD1 covers 7 bases. Germline V gene sequence: CDR1 MNHNS, CDR2 SASEGT. J lost 9 bases, V lost 4 bases, and 6 bases had no gene match. This CDR3 contains 14 residues. The CDR3, as DNA: TGTGCCAGCAGTGCAGGGACAGAATCTTCACCCCTCCACTTT. It translates to CASSAGTESSPLHF.

The rearrangement links TRBV29-1 to TRBJ2-5, with D uncertain. The CDR3 is 10 amino acids. V dropped 0 bases and J dropped 9 bases, with 5 bases sitting between them. CDR1 SQVTM and CDR2 ANQGSEA come from the germline V gene. Here the CDR3 DNA reads TGCAGCGTTGAAGATCAGGCCCAGTACTTC. It encodes CSVEDQAQYF. Filled out from reference TRBV29-1 and TRBJ2-5, the complete variable domain reads SAVISQKPSRDICQRGTSLTIQCQVDSQVTMMFWYRQQPGQSLTLIATANQGSEATYESGFVIDKFPISRPNLTFSTLTVSNMSPEDSSIYLCSVEDQAQYFGPGTRLLVL.

This clonotype has just one count. The chain is built from TRBV4-3 and TRBJ2-1, with 9 bases fitting TRBD2. Looked up from germline, CDR1 is LGHNA and CDR2 is YSLEER. The CDR3 sequence is 17 residues long. The junction had 9 bases not matched to a gene; V was cut back by 4 bases and J by 2 bases. The CDR3 nucleotides are TGCGCCAGCAGCCGAGAGGGTAGCGGGAGACCCTACAATGAGCAGTTCTTC. This translates into CASSREGSGRPYNEQFF.

This clonotype was counted once. One end of the junction varies from germline; a read error may be responsible. The rearrangement links TRBV9 to TRBJ1-2, with 10 bases that match TRBD1. This CDR3 is built from 17 residues. CDR1 SGDLS and CDR2 YYNGEE come from the germline V gene. CDR3 coding DNA: TGTGCCAGCAGCGCGCTCAGCCCGACAGGGGGCAACTATGGCCACACCTTC. Translated: CASSALSPTGGNYGHTF. The complete variable domain, with remaining parts taken from reference TRBV9 and TRBJ1-2, reads DSGVTQTPKHLITATGQRVTLRCSPRSGDLSVYWYQQSLDQGLQFLIQYYNGEERAKGNILERFSAQQFPDLHSELNLSSLELGDSALYFCASSALSPTGGNYGHTFGSGTRLTVV.

On this clonotype: At one of its ends the junction is not consistent with the germline gene, which may arise from a read error. The chain carries TRBV29-1 and TRBJ2-3; 8 bases fit TRBD2. CDR1 and CDR2 from the germline V gene are SQVTM and ANQGSEA. The CDR3 extends over 17 amino acids. CDR3 amino acids: CNVEWGGGSSSTDTQYF. The CDR3 DNA is TGCAACGTTGAATGGGGCGGGGGGTCCTCTAGCACAGATACGCAGTATTTT.